These T cell receptor beta chains were read from a single sample in a study of response to subunit inactivated influenza vaccine. TCRdb processed the RT-PCR reads anew with MiXCR; each CDR3 protein has one entry. The table has approximately 530,000 distinct CDR3 sequences, under 9% seen once. Here the sequenced sample was PBMCs from blood, taken roughly 24 months after vaccination. The receptors shown here come from a man between 50 and 69 years old who received an inactivated influenza vaccine. Both conserved end residues are part of each CDR3. D genes are given only for firm matches. Size is omitted from some rows. Given values are once, few, many or a class for expanded clones.

j_call	v_call	d_call	clone_size	cdr3_aa	cdr3_nt
TRBJ2-2	TRBV20-1	NA	few	CSARGDSPNTGELFF	TGCAGTGCTAGAGGAGATAGCCCGAACACCGGGGAGCTGTTTTTT
TRBJ1-1	TRBV10-3	TRBD1	many	CAISEGQGRVNTEAFF	TGTGCCATCAGTGAAGGACAGGGAAGGGTGAACACTGAAGCTTTCTTT
TRBJ1-2	TRBV6-1	NA	few	CASSEASAGPRGYTF	TGTGCCAGCAGTGAAGCGTCAGCGGGGCCGAGAGGCTACACCTTC
TRBJ2-7	TRBV6-2/TRBV6-3	TRBD2	many	CASSLAGGFAEQYF	TGTGCCAGCAGTTTGGCGGGAGGTTTCGCCGAGCAGTACTTC
TRBJ2-5	TRBV20-1	TRBD1	many	CSASITGAIQETQYF	TGCAGTGCTAGCATTACAGGGGCGATCCAAGAGACCCAGTACTTC
TRBJ2-2	TRBV6-1	TRBD1	few	CASRGQGRLTGELFF	TGTGCCAGCAGGGGACAGGGAAGGTTAACCGGGGAGCTGTTTTTT
TRBJ2-1	TRBV28	NA	few	CASSQTRPRYNEQFF	TGTGCCAGCAGCCAAACACGTCCTAGATACAATGAGCAGTTCTTC
TRBJ2-7	TRBV29-1	NA	few	CSVGLARAYEQYF	TGCAGCGTTGGCCTAGCGAGGGCCTACGAGCAGTACTTC
TRBJ2-3	TRBV20-1	NA	few	CSARAQIWRGPTDTQYF	TGCAGTGCTAGAGCCCAGATTTGGCGGGGACCCACAGATACGCAGTATTTT
TRBJ1-6	TRBV3-1	NA	few	CASSQDLPGNSPLHF	TGTGCCAGCAGCCAAGATCTTCCCGGAAATTCACCCCTCCACTTT
TRBJ2-2	TRBV4-3	NA	few	CASSQDGGLVNTGELFF	TGCGCCAGCAGCCAAGACGGCGGATTGGTGAACACCGGGGAGCTGTTTTTT
TRBJ2-2	TRBV11-1	TRBD2	many	CASSLPPRLAGLTGELFF	TGTGCCAGCAGCTTACCTCCCAGACTAGCGGGACTCACCGGGGAGCTGTTTTTT
TRBJ1-1	TRBV15	NA	many	CATSRAAETEAFF	TGTGCCACCAGCAGAGCGGCGGAGACTGAAGCTTTCTTT
TRBJ2-3	TRBV20-1	TRBD2	many	CSARDLRGRAGYTQYF	TGCAGTGCTAGAGATCTCCGTGGGAGGGCCGGTTATACGCAGTATTTT
TRBJ2-1	TRBV5-1	TRBD2	many	CASRGLARNEQFF	TGCGCCAGCAGGGGACTAGCAAGGAATGAGCAGTTCTTC
TRBJ1-3	TRBV5-1	NA	few	CASSLVAGPSGNTIYF	TGCGCCAGCAGCTTGGTGGCAGGACCTTCTGGAAACACCATATATTTT
TRBJ2-1	TRBV6-1	NA	many	CASRPTLSYNEQFF	TGTGCCAGCAGGCCAACCTTATCCTACAATGAGCAGTTCTTC
TRBJ2-7	TRBV6-1	TRBD1	few	CASTQQGAYEQYF	TGTGCCAGCACCCAACAGGGGGCCTACGAGCAGTACTTC
TRBJ2-1	TRBV12-3/TRBV12-4	NA	NA	CASRGQAGGGASYNEQFF	TGTGCCAGCAGGGGACAAGCGGGTGGGGGGGCTTCCTACAATGAGCAGTTCTTC
TRBJ1-3	TRBV10-3	NA	few	CAISDFVGSRDDSGNTIYF	TGTGCCATCAGTGACTTTGTCGGTTCGAGGGACGACTCTGGAAACACCATATATTTT
TRBJ1-1	TRBV10-3	TRBD1	few	CAISTGQGGNTEAFF	TGTGCCATCAGTACTGGACAGGGAGGGAACACTGAAGCTTTCTTT
TRBJ2-2	TRBV12-3/TRBV12-4	NA	NA	CASSFRGANTGELFF	TGTGCCAGCAGTTTTCGGGGGGCCAACACCGGGGAGCTGTTTTTT
TRBJ2-5	TRBV5-1	TRBD1	NA	CASSAGQAGETQYF	TGCGCCAGCAGCGCGGGACAGGCCGGAGAGACCCAGTACTTC
TRBJ2-1	TRBV27	TRBD2	many	CASSLLTSGSFVSGNEQFF	TGTGCCAGCAGTCTCCTGACTAGCGGGAGTTTTGTCAGTGGCAATGAGCAGTTCTTC
TRBJ2-3	TRBV5-1	NA	many	CASSVAQPSRDTQYF	TGCGCCAGCAGCGTGGCTCAACCTAGCAGGGATACGCAGTATTTT
TRBJ2-5	TRBV3-1	TRBD2	NA	CASSQDHGGETQYF	TGTGCCAGCAGCCAAGATCACGGGGGGGAGACCCAGTACTTC
TRBJ1-2	TRBV20-1	NA	NA	CSARDQGVAGWRNGYTF	TGCAGTGCTAGAGATCAGGGCGTGGCAGGCTGGAGAAATGGCTACACCTTC
TRBJ2-7	TRBV5-4	NA	few	CASSLYGRDYEQYF	TGTGCCAGCAGCTTGTACGGCAGAGACTACGAGCAGTACTTC
TRBJ2-1	TRBV5-4	TRBD2	NA	CASSLGGPSGSGNEQFF	TGTGCCAGCAGCTTGGGTGGGCCTAGCGGGAGCGGCAATGAGCAGTTCTTC
TRBJ1-1	TRBV19	NA	once	CASSIGRQNTEAFF	TGTGCCAGTAGTATTGGTCGGCAGAACACTGAAGCTTTCTTT
TRBJ1-1	TRBV7-9	NA	NA	CASSQQVGTEAFF	TGTGCCAGCAGCCAACAGGTGGGGACTGAAGCTTTCTTT
TRBJ1-1	TRBV5-1	NA	NA	CASSLQAGYTEAFF	TGCGCCAGCAGCTTGCAGGCAGGGTACACTGAAGCTTTCTTT
TRBJ1-6	TRBV7-9	TRBD1	NA	CASSPRTGANSPLHF	TGTGCCAGCAGCCCAAGGACAGGGGCTAATTCACCCCTCCACTTT
TRBJ2-7	TRBV10-3	TRBD1	NA	CASSGTVSYEQYF	TGTGCCAGCTCCGGGACAGTCTCCTACGAGCAGTACTTC
TRBJ2-1	TRBV27	NA	few	CASSKGLEQFF	TGTGCCAGCAGTAAGGGACTTGAGCAGTTCTTC
TRBJ2-7	TRBV10-3	TRBD1	NA	CAIGPGTGGGKSYEQYF	TGTGCCATCGGACCTGGGACAGGGGGCGGAAAGTCCTACGAGCAGTACTTC
TRBJ2-2	TRBV10-3	TRBD2	few	CAVLAGGTGELFF	TGTGCCGTACTAGCGGGAGGCACCGGGGAGCTGTTTTTT
TRBJ2-7	TRBV12-3/TRBV12-4	TRBD1	NA	CASSSKDRPPNEQYF	TGTGCCAGCAGTTCAAAGGACAGGCCCCCAAACGAGCAGTACTTC
TRBJ2-7	TRBV5-1	NA	many	CASSLEQGGYEQYF	TGCGCCAGCAGCTTGGAACAAGGGGGTTACGAGCAGTACTTC
TRBJ2-1	TRBV5-6	NA	many	CASSLGQFYNEQFF	TGTGCCAGCAGCTTGGGGCAGTTCTACAATGAGCAGTTCTTC